What follows is one TCR beta chain and its context. The protocol was immunoSEQ multiplex PCR, while the TCRdb copy is restricted to in-frame clones and leaves out a portion. The sample has about 88,000 clones, 90% seen once. With V trimmed by 6 bases and J by 1 base, 4 bases remained unmatched. The CDR3 length is 14 residues. CDR1 is LNHDA, CDR2 SQIVND, per germline (reference sequence). The data were taken from a study of blood T cell repertoires in COVID-19. This TCR was sampled from a man between 18 and 35 years old with COVID-19, enrolled during active disease. The sequenced sample was peripheral blood. The rearrangement joins TRBV19 to TRBJ2-7; 9 bases line up with TRBD1. This CDR3 reads CASRPTGGSYEQYF. CDR3 DNA: TGTGCCAGTAGACCGACAGGGGGTTCCTACGAGCAGTACTTC.